This passage covers 23 T cell receptor beta chains from one sample sequenced in a study of T-cell memory formation after mild COVID-19. TCRdb itself ran the 5' RACE reads through MiXCR, one entry per CDR3 protein. The sample includes 350,000 to 400,000 distinct CDR3 sequences, approximately 15% of them seen just once. Material: PBMCs or a T cell subset sorted from them (not recorded which). Receptors originate from a man between 18 and 35 years old who had mild COVID-19 (a few samples of this study predate the infection). Cell type and time point are not known.

This clonotype is categorized as medium-sized. The V gene is TRBV7-8, the J gene TRBJ2-1; 8 bases map to TRBD2. Trimming at V came to 0 bases and at J to 0 bases, leaving 7 bases not matched to a gene. The V gene's germline CDR1 is SGHVS and CDR2 FQNEAQ. CDR3 length equals 18 residues. The CDR3 reads CASSLALIAGFSYNEQFF. The DNA of the CDR3 is TGTGCCAGCAGCTTAGCGCTTATAGCGGGGTTCTCCTACAATGAGCAGTTCTTC.

This chain connects TRBV30 to TRBJ2-7; possibly TRBD1 for D (5 bases). The V gene lost 4 bases and the J gene lost 2 bases, with 18 bases spanning the gap. CDR1 is GTSNPN and CDR2 is SVGIG in the germline V gene (reference sequence). The CDR3 loop spans 15 amino acids. The CDR3 reads CAWTHYVDRTYEQYF. The CDR3 nucleotides read TGTGCCTGGACCCATTACGTAGACAGAACCTACGAGCAGTACTTC.

V is TRBV20-1 and J is TRBJ1-1, with D hard to call. The length of the CDR3 is 12 residues. The germline V gene has CDR1 DFQATT and CDR2 SNEGSKA (reference sequence). Trimming removed 2 bases at V and 2 bases at J, with 6 bases between. The CDR3 DNA follows: TGCAGTGCTAGACGGCTAAACACTGAAGCTTTCTTT. The encoded protein is CSARRLNTEAFF.

This clonotype appeared many times. CDR3 sequence (DNA): TGTGCCAGCAGCTTACTCCACACAGATACGCAGTATTTT. Its translation: CASSLLHTDTQYF. The chain employs TRBV7-3 and TRBJ2-3, with no clear D. Trimming removed 2 bases at V and 2 bases at J, with 5 bases between. Germline V gene lookup returns CDR1 SGHTA and CDR2 FQGTGA. The CDR3 is 13 amino acids.

The rearrangement uses TRBV5-1 and TRBJ1-1, with D possibly being TRBD1 (6 bases). V lost 5 bases to trimming and J lost 0 bases, with 17 bases between them. In germline, CDR1 is SGHRS, CDR2 YFSETQ. This CDR3 comprises 16 residues. The CDR3 DNA sequence: TGCGCCAGCAGAGGGGCTGGGGGGGCGTTGAACACTGAAGCTTTCTTT. It yields the protein CASRGAGGALNTEAFF.

Only a few counts were recorded for this clonotype. The V call is TRBV27, the J call TRBJ1-4, with 10 bases identical to TRBD1. Germline loops: CDR1 MNHEY, CDR2 SMNVEV (reference sequence). The CDR3 extends over 14 amino acids. Trimming at V came to 4 bases and at J to 7 bases, leaving 3 bases not matched to a gene. The CDR3 sequence: CASSSDRGSEKLFF. The CDR3 nucleotides read TGTGCCAGCAGTTCGGACAGGGGGAGTGAAAAACTGTTTTTT.

This clonotype came up many times. This chain links TRBV5-1 with TRBJ2-3; the match to TRBD2 covers 9 bases. The CDR3 extends over 15 amino acids. The trim removed 1 base at V and 8 bases at J, leaving 8 bases unmatched. Germline CDR1 is SGHRS and CDR2 is YFSETQ. The CDR3 sequence is CASSLQAGGLGTQYF. CDR3 nucleotides: TGCGCCAGCAGCTTGCAAGCGGGGGGCCTCGGTACGCAGTATTTT.

This chain joins TRBV5-1 and TRBJ1-2; 10 positions match TRBD1. Germline CDR1 is SGHRS and CDR2 is YFSETQ. The V gene end was trimmed by 0 bases and the J gene end by 8 bases; junction bases not matched to a gene: 7. The CDR3 covers 15 residues. The CDR3 loop reads CASSLGPGTGDGYTF. CDR3 nucleotides: TGCGCCAGCAGCTTGGGGCCCGGGACAGGGGACGGCTACACCTTC.

There are many counts of this clonotype. V and J are TRBV5-4 and TRBJ1-1; weak D call: TRBD1 (5 bases). Germline V gene data show CDR1 as SGHNT and CDR2 as YYREEE (reference sequence). The CDR3 extends over 13 amino acids. V was clipped by 3 bases and J by 1 base, with 7 bases between them. As DNA, the CDR3 is TGTGCCAGCAGCTCGACAGCGAACACTGAAGCTTTCTTT. It is translated as CASSSTANTEAFF. The variable domain in full, completed from reference TRBV5-4 and TRBJ1-1, reads ETGVTQSPTHLIKTRGQQVTLRCSSQSGHNTVSWYQQALGQGPQFIFQYYREEENGRGNFPPRFSGLQFPNYSSELNVNALELDDSALYLCASSSTANTEAFFGQGTRLTVV.

This clonotype was counted between two and nine times. The gene calls are TRBV18 and TRBJ2-6; no clear D. The CDR3 is 15 residues long. The V gene lost 3 bases and the J gene lost 2 bases, with 8 bases spanning the gap. Germline loops: CDR1 KGHSH, CDR2 LQKENI. CDR3 nucleotides: TGTGCCAGCTCACCTGGCGTGACTGGGGCCAACGTCCTGACTTTC. It is translated as CASSPGVTGANVLTF. Drawing the rest from reference TRBV18 and TRBJ2-6, the complete variable domain is NAGVMQNPRHLVRRRGQEARLRCSPMKGHSHVYWYRQLPEEGLKFMVYLQKENIIDESGMPKERFSAEFPKEGPSILRIQQVVRGDSAAYFCASSPGVTGANVLTFGAGSRLTVL.

The J gene is TRBJ2-3, the V gene TRBV27; a possible D gene is TRBD1 (6 bases). CDR3 length: 15 amino acids. Germline V gives CDR1 MNHEY, CDR2 SMNVEV (reference sequence). V was pared by 7 bases and J by 2 bases, with 16 bases between. CDR3 in DNA: TGTGCCAGCAATGTCGCACAGGGCCCCACAGATACGCAGTATTTT. Translating it yields CASNVAQGPTDTQYF.

This clonotype was counted only a few times. The V call is TRBV4-1, the J call TRBJ2-3, with D maybe TRBD2 (5 bases). From germline, CDR1 is MGHRA and CDR2 YSYEKL. The length of the CDR3 is 11 residues. Deletions cut 4 bases from V and 14 bases from J, with 13 bases between. The CDR3 DNA follows: TGCGCCAGCAGCCGCGGGTCTATGGGGTATTTT. Its protein is CASSRGSMGYF.

The chain uses TRBV7-2 and TRBJ1-4; no clear D. V lost 3 bases, J lost 0 bases, and 8 bases lay in between. In germline, CDR1 is SGHTA, CDR2 FQGNSA. The CDR3 spans 15 residues. The DNA for the CDR3 is TGTGCCAGCAGCTTTCAGCGCCCAACTAATGAAAAACTGTTTTTT. Translation gives CASSFQRPTNEKLFF.

This clonotype was seen at least ten times. The chain carries TRBV5-1 and TRBJ2-7; D is tentatively TRBD1 or TRBD2 (6 bases each). V shed 4 bases and J shed 3 bases, with 17 bases lying between them. The V gene's germline CDR1 is SGHRS and CDR2 YFSETQ. The CDR3 extends over 15 amino acids. The CDR3 loop reads CASSRPGAESYEQYF. The CDR3 DNA sequence: TGCGCCAGCAGCCGGCCGGGGGCAGAGAGCTACGAGCAGTACTTC.

This clonotype was recorded at least ten times. The chain has TRBV5-6 and TRBJ2-3, with 7 bases lining up with TRBD1. CDR1 and CDR2 from the germline V gene are SGHDT and YYEEEE. CDR3 size: 14 residues. V shed 3 bases and J 2 bases; nucleotides not matched to a gene: 3. In nucleotides, the CDR3 is TGTGCCAGCAGCTACCAGGGGGACACAGATACGCAGTATTTT. Translating it yields CASSYQGDTDTQYF.

This clonotype was seen more than once but under ten times. The chain is built from TRBV15 and TRBJ2-7; D is perhaps TRBD1 (6 bases). Trimming removed 0 bases from V and 1 base from J, with 10 bases in between. Germline V lookup: CDR1 LNHNV, CDR2 YYDKDF (reference sequence). The CDR3 contains 15 residues. The CDR3 protein is CATSRDSRGSYEQYV. The CDR3 DNA sequence: TGTGCCACCAGCAGAGATAGCAGGGGTTCCTACGAGCAGTACGTC.

A few counts support this clonotype. The V and J genes are TRBV6-2 or TRBV6-3 and TRBJ2-1, with TRBD2 matching 8 bases. V was pared by 6 bases and J by 1 base, with 5 bases of the junction left unmatched. Germline loops: CDR1 MNHEY, CDR2 SVGEGT. The CDR3 runs 15 residues. The CDR3 reads CASRRAGGSYNEQFF. CDR3 DNA: TGTGCCAGCAGGCGGGCGGGGGGTTCCTACAATGAGCAGTTCTTC.

V and J are TRBV7-2 and TRBJ2-2; D is possibly TRBD1 (5 bases). The germline V and J ends were trimmed by 2 bases and 7 bases, with 17 bases remaining between them. Germline V lookup: CDR1 SGHTA, CDR2 FQGNSA. The CDR3 is 16 residues long. DNA of the CDR3: TGTGCCAGCAGCTTACGAGTGTCAGGGTCGGGCGGGGAGCTGTTTTTT. Translated: CASSLRVSGSGGELFF.

This chain connects TRBV7-9 to TRBJ2-2, with D hard to call. Germline assignment: CDR1 SEHNR and CDR2 FQNEAQ (reference sequence). Trimming shortened V by 2 bases and J by 11 bases, and 9 bases separated the two germline ends. The CDR3 is 12 amino acids. CDR3 in amino acids: CASSLMAAELFF. The CDR3 DNA reads as TGTGCCAGCAGCTTAATGGCAGCCGAGCTGTTTTTT.

Comments on this clonotype: Relative to the germline gene, one junction end is altered; a read error may explain this. The V and J genes are TRBV6-2 or TRBV6-3 and TRBJ1-5, with 10 bases identical to TRBD1. Germline V gives CDR1 MNHEY, CDR2 SVGEGT. The CDR3 is 15 amino acids. CDR3 nucleotides: TGTGCCAGCAGTTACGGGACAGGGGTAAATCAGCCCCAGCATTTC. Translated, it gives CASSYGTGVNQPQHF.

This clonotype has a handful of counts. This chain connects TRBV4-1 to TRBJ2-2; D is unclear. V dropped 2 bases and J dropped 3 bases, with 13 bases sitting between them. Germline V gene data show CDR1 as MGHRA and CDR2 as YSYEKL. The CDR3 totals 16 residues. The CDR3 loop is CASSQLKLRDTGELFF. CDR3 sequence (DNA): TGCGCCAGCAGCCAACTGAAACTCCGGGACACCGGGGAGCTGTTTTTT.

The chain carries TRBV4-1 and TRBJ1-4; D not certain. Deletions cut 3 bases from V and 2 bases from J, with 13 bases between. The CDR3 covers 16 residues. The germline gives CDR1 MGHRA, CDR2 YSYEKL. In DNA, the CDR3 is TGCGCCAGCAGCCACCCCAGTAGGCGGACTAATGAAAAACTGTTTTTT. Its protein product is CASSHPSRRTNEKLFF.

This chain links TRBV20-1 with TRBJ2-1, with 10 bases that match TRBD2. Germline V gene data show CDR1 as DFQATT and CDR2 as SNEGSKA (reference sequence). With V trimmed by 1 base and J by 8 bases, 5 bases remained unmatched. The CDR3 is 14 amino acids. The CDR3 bases are TGCAGTGCTAGAGTAGCGGGGGGCCGCGATGAGCAGTTCTTC. Translation: CSARVAGGRDEQFF.